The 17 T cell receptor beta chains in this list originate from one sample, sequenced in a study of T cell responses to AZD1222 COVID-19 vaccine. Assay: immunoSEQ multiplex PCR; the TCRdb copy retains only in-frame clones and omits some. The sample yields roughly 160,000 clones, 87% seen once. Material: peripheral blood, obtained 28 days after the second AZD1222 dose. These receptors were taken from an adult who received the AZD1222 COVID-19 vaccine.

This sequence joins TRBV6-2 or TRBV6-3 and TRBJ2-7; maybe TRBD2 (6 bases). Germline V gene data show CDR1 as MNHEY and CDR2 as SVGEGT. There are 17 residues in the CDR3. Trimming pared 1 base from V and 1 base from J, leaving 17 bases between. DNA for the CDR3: TGTGCCAGCAGTTACTTCCTTTCCGCGGGGAGATCCTACGAGCAGTACTTC. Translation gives CASSYFLSAGRSYEQYF.

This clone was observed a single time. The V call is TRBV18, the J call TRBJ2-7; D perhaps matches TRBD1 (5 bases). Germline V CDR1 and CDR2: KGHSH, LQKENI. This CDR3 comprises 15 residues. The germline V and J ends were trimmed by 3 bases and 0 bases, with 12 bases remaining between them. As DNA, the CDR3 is TGTGCCAGCTCACCTCGTCAAGGGGACTCCTACGAGCAGTACTTC. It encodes CASSPRQGDSYEQYF.

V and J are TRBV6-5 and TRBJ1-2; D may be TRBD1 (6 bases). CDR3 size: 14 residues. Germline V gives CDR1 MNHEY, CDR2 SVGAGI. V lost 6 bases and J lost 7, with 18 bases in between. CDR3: CASSNPWGAGGYTF. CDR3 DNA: TGTGCCAGCAGCAACCCCTGGGGGGCGGGTGGCTACACCTTC.

The CDR3 bases are TGTGCCAGCAGCTTATACCCTAGGACAGTGAGCTACGAGCAGTACTTC. Amino acid sequence: CASSLYPRTVSYEQYF. The chain combines TRBV11-2 with TRBJ2-7, with D tentatively TRBD1 (6 bases). The CDR3 runs 16 residues. Looked up from germline, CDR1 is SGHAT and CDR2 is FQNNGV. V dropped 2 bases and J dropped 3 bases, with 17 bases sitting between them.

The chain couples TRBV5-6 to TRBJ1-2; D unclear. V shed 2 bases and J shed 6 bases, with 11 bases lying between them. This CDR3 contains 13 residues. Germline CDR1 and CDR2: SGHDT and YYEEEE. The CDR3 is CASSFRASNGYTF. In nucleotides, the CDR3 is TGTGCCAGCAGCTTTAGGGCTTCGAATGGCTACACCTTC. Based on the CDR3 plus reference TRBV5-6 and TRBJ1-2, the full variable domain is DAGVTQSPTHLIKTRGQQVTLRCSPKSGHDTVSWYQQALGQGPQFIFQYYEEEERQRGNFPDRFSGHQFPNYSSELNVNALLLGDSALYLCASSFRASNGYTFGSGTRLTVV.

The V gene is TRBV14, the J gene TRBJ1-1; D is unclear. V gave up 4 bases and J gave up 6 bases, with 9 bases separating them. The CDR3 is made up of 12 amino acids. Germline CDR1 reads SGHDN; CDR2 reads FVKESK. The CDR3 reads CASSPRVAEAFF. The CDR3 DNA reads TGTGCCAGCAGCCCCCGGGTCGCTGAAGCTTTCTTT. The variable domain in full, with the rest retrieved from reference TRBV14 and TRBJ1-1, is EAGVTQFPSHSVIEKGQTVTLRCDPISGHDNLYWYRRVMGKEIKFLLHFVKESKQDESGMPNNRFLAERTGGTYSTLKVQPAELEDSGVYFCASSPRVAEAFFGQGTRLTVV.

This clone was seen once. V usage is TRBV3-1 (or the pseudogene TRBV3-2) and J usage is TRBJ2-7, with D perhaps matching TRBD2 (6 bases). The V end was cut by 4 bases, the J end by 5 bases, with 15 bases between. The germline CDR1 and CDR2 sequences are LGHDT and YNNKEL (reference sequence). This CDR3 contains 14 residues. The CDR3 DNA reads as TGTGCCAGCAGCCCCCCTGGAGGGTCGAACGAGCAGTACTTC. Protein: CASSPPGGSNEQYF.

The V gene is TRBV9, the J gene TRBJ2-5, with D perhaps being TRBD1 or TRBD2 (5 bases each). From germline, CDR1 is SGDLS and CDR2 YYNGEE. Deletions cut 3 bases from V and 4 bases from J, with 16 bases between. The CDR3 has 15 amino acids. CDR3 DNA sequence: TGTGCCAGCAGCGACGAGGGCAGGGTCGGAGAGACCCAGTACTTC. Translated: CASSDEGRVGETQYF.

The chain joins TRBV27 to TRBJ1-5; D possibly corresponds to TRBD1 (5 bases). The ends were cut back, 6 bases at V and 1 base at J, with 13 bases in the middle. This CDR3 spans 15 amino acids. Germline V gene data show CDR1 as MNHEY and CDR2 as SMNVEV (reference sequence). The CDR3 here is CASSPGTWSNQPQHF. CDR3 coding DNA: TGTGCCAGCAGCCCGGGGACCTGGAGCAATCAGCCCCAGCATTTT.

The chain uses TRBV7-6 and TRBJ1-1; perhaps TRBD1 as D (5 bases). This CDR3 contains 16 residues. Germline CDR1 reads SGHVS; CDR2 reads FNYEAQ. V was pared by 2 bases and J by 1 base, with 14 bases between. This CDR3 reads CASSLLGGAENTEAFF. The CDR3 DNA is TGTGCCAGCAGCTTACTGGGGGGAGCGGAGAACACTGAAGCTTTCTTT.

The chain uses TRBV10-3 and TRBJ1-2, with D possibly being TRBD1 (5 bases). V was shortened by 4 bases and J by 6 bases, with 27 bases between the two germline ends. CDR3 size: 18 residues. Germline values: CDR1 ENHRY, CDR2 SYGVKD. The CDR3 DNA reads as TGTGCCATCAGTGTTTTAGTAAATGGGGCAGGGCCTAGGGATGGCTACACCTTC. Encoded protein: CAISVLVNGAGPRDGYTF.

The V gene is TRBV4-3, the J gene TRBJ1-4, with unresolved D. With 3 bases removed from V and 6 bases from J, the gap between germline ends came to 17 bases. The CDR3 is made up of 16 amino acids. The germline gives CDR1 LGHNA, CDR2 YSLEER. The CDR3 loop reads CASSQGSISSYEKLFF. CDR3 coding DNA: TGCGCCAGCAGCCAGGGGTCCATCTCTTCCTATGAAAAACTGTTTTTT.

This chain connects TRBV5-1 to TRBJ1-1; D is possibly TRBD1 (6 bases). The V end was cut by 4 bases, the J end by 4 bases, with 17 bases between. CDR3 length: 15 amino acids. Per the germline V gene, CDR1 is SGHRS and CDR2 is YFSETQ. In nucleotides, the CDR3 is TGCGCCAGCAGCACAGGACAGCCGGGGGGCACTGAAGCTTTCTTT. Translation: CASSTGQPGGTEAFF.

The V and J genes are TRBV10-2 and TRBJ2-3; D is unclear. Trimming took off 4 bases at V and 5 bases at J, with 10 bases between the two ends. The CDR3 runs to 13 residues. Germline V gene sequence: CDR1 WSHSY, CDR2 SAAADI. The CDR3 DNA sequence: TGCGCCAGCAGTGCCCGCCCGAGAGATACGCAGTATTTT. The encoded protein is CASSARPRDTQYF.

This CDR3 reads CASSLPGGTRNQPQHF. CDR3 DNA sequence: TGTGCCAGTAGCCTTCCGGGGGGAACTAGGAATCAGCCCCAGCATTTT. The rearrangement links TRBV19 to TRBJ1-5; D possibly corresponds to TRBD1 (5 bases). Trimming pared 6 bases from V and 4 bases from J, leaving 19 bases between. This CDR3 is built from 16 residues. The germline gives CDR1 LNHDA, CDR2 SQIVND (reference sequence).

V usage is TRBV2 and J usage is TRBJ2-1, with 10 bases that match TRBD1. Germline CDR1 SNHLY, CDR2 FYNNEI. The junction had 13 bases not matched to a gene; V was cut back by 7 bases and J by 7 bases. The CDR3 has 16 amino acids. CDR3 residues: CASTRPGQGFGNEQFF. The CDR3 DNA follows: TGTGCCAGCACCCGACCGGGACAGGGGTTCGGGAATGAGCAGTTCTTC.

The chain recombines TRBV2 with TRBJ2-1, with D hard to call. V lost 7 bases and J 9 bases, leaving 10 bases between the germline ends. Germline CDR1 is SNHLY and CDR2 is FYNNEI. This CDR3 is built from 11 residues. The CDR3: CASTLTGEQFF. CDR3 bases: TGTGCCAGCACCCTCACGGGTGAGCAGTTCTTC.